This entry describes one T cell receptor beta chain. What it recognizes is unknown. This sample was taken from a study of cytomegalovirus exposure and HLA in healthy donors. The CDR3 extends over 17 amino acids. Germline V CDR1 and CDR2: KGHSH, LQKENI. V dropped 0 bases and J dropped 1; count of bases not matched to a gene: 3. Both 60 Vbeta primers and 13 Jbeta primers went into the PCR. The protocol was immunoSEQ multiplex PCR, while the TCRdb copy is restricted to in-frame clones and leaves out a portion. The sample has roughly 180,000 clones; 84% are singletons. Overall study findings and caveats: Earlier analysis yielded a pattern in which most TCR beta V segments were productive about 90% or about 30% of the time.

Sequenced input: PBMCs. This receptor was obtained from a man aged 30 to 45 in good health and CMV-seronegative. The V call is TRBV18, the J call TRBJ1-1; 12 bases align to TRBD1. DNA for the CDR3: TGTGCCAGCTCACCACCGGGGACAGGGGGCGGGAACACTGAAGCTTTCTTT. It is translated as CASSPPGTGGGNTEAFF.